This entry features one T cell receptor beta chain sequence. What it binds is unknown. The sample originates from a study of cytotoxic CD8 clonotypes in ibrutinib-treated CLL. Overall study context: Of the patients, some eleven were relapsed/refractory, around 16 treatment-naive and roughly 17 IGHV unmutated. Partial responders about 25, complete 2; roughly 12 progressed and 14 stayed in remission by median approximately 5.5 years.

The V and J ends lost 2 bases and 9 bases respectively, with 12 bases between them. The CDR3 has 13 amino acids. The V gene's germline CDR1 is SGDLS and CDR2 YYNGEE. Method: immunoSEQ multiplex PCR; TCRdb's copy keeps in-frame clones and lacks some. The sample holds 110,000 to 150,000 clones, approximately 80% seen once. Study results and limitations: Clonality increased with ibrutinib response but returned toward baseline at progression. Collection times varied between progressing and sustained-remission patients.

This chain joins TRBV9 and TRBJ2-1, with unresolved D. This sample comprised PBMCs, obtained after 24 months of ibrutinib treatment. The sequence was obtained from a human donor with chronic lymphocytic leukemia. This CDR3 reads CASSVEPAGEQFF. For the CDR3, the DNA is TGTGCCAGCAGCGTCGAGCCGGCAGGTGAGCAGTTCTTC.